This TCR beta chain was sequenced during a study of T cell responses to AZD1222 COVID-19 vaccine. Germline V CDR1 and CDR2: KGHDR, SFDVKD. The ends were cut back, 5 bases at V and 2 bases at J, with 22 bases in the middle. CDR3 length equals 18 residues. TCRdb's copy holds only in-frame clones and misses some; the assay was immunoSEQ multiplex PCR. Among fewer than 300,000 clones listed, over 85% were seen once. Material: peripheral blood, obtained on day 0 of AZD1222 vaccination. This TCR came from an adult in good health. This chain uses TRBV24-1 with TRBJ2-3, with D possibly TRBD1 on 5 matching bases. The CDR3 sequence: CATSGSSHRSPSTDTQYF. The CDR3 coding sequence is TGTGCCACCAGTGGTTCTTCCCACAGGTCCCCCTCCACAGATACGCAGTATTTT.